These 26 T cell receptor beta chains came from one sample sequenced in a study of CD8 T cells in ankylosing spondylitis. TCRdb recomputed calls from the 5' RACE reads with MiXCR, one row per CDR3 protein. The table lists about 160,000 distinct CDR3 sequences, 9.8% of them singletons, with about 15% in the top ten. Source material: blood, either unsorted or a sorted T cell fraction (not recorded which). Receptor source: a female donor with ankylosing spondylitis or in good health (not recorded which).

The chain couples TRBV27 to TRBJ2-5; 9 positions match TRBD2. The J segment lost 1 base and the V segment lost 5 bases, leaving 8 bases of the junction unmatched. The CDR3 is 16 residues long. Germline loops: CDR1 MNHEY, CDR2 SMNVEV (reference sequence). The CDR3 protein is CASSPSGRPLQETQYF. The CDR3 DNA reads TGTGCCAGCAGTCCCAGCGGGAGGCCGCTCCAAGAGACCCAGTACTTC.

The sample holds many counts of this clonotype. CDR3 nucleotide sequence: TGTGCCAGCAGCCTACCCGGGAGAGGCAATGAGCAGTTCTTC. This codes for CASSLPGRGNEQFF. This chain connects TRBV3-1 to TRBJ2-1; possibly TRBD2 for D (6 bases). The CDR3 totals 14 residues. Germline values: CDR1 LGHDT, CDR2 YNNKEL (reference sequence). V gave up 4 bases and J gave up 6 bases, with 13 bases separating them.

The chain's CDR3 is CAWSGTSYHTGELFF. The CDR3 bases are TGTGCCTGGAGTGGCACCAGCTACCACACCGGGGAGCTGTTTTTT. The rearrangement links TRBV30 to TRBJ2-2; D not certain. This CDR3 contains 15 residues. V dropped 1 base and J dropped 3 bases, with 12 bases sitting between them. Per the germline V gene, CDR1 is GTSNPN and CDR2 is SVGIG (reference sequence).

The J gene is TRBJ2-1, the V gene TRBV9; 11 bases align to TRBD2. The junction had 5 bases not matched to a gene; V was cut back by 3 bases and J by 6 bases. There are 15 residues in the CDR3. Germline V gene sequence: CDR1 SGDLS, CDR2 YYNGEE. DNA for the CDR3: TGTGCCAGCAGCGCGACCGGGACTAGCGGCAATGAGCAGTTCTTC. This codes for CASSATGTSGNEQFF.

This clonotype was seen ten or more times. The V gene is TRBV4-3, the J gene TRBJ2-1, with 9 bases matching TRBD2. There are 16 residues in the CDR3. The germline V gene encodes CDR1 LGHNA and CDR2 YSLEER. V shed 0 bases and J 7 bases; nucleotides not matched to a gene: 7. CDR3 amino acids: CASSQESSGMRNEQFF. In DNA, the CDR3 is TGCGCCAGCAGCCAAGAGTCTAGCGGGATGAGGAATGAGCAGTTCTTC.

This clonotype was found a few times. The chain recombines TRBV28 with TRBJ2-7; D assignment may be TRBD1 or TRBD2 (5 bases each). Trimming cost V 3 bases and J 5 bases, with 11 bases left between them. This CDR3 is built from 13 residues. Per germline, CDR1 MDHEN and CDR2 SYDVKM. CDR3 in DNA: TGTGCCAGCAGTTTCAGCAGGGACCACGAGCAGTACTTC. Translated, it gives CASSFSRDHEQYF.

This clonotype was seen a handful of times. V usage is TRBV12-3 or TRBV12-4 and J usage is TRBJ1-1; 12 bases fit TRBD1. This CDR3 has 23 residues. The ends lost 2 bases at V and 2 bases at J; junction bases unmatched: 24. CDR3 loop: CASSLPRDRGRGPYPATNTEAFF. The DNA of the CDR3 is TGTGCCAGCAGTTTACCGCGGGACAGGGGGCGAGGGCCTTACCCGGCCACAAACACTGAAGCTTTCTTT.

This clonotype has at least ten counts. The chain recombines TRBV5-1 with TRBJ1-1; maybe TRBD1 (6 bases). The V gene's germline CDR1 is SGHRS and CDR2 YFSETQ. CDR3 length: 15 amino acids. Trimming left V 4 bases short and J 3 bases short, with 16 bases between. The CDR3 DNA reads TGCGCCAGCAGCCTCCCGCCGACAGGACACACTGAAGCTTTCTTT. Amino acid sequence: CASSLPPTGHTEAFF.

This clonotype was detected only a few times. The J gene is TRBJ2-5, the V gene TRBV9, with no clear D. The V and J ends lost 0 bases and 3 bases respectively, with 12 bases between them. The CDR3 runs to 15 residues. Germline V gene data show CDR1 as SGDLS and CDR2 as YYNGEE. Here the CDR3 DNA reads TGTGCCAGCAGCGTAGAAAGTACGGTCGAAGAGACCCAGTACTTC. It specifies CASSVESTVEETQYF.

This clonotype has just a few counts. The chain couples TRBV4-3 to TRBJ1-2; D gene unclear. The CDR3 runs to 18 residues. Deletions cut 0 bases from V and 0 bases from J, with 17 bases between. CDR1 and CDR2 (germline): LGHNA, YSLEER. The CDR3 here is CASSQDVGYDSANYGYTF. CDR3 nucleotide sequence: TGCGCCAGCAGCCAAGATGTTGGTTACGATTCCGCTAACTATGGCTACACCTTC.

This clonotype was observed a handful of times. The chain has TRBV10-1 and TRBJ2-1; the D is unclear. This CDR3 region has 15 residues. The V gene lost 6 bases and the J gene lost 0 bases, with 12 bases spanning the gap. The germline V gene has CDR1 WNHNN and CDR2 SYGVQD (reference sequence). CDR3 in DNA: TGCGCCAGCAGCCAGCGTTTTAGCTCCTACAATGAGCAGTTCTTC. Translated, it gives CASSQRFSSYNEQFF.

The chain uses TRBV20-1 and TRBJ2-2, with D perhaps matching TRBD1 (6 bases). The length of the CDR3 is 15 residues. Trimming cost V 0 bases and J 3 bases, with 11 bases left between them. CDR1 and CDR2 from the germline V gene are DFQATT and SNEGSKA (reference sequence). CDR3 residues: CSAREGHGDTGELFF. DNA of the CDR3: TGCAGTGCTAGAGAGGGACACGGGGACACCGGGGAGCTGTTTTTT.

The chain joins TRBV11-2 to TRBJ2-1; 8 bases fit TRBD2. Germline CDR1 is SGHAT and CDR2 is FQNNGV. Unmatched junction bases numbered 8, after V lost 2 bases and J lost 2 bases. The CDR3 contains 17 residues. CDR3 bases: TGTGCCAGCAGCTTACTTGCGGGAGGAGCCCCCTACAATGAGCAGTTCTTC. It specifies CASSLLAGGAPYNEQFF.

CDR3: CASSRSGGTDTQYF. CDR3 nucleotides: TGTGCCAGCAGTAGGTCGGGAGGCACAGATACGCAGTATTTT. This rearrangement joins TRBV27 to TRBJ2-3; possibly TRBD2 for D (6 bases). Germline V gives CDR1 MNHEY, CDR2 SMNVEV (reference sequence). This CDR3 is built from 14 residues. Trimming shortened V by 5 bases and J by 1 base, and 10 bases separated the two germline ends.

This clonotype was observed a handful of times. The CDR3 sequence: CSVPWDSEQFF. CDR3 coding DNA: TGCAGCGTTCCATGGGACAGCGAGCAGTTCTTC. This rearrangement joins TRBV29-1 to TRBJ2-1; 7 bases align to TRBD1. There are 11 residues in the CDR3. V dropped 5 bases and J dropped 10; count of bases not matched to a gene: 5. The germline CDR1 and CDR2 sequences are SQVTM and ANQGSEA.

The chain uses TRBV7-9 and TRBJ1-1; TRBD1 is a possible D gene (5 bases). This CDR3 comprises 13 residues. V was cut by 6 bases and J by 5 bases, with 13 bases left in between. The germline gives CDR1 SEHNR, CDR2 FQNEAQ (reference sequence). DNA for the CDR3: TGTGCCAGCAGGTCCCCAGGGTCAACTGAAGCTTTCTTT. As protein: CASRSPGSTEAFF.

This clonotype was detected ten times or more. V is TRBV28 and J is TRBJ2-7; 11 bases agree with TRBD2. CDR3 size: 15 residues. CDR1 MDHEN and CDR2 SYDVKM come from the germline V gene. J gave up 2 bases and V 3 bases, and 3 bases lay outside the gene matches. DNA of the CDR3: TGTGCCAGCAGTTTGACTAGCGGGACAGCCTACGAGCAGTACTTC. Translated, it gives CASSLTSGTAYEQYF.

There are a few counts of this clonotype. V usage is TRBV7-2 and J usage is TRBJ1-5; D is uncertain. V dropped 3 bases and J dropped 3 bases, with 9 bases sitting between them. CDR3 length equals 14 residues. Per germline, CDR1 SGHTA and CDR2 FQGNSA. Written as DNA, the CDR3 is TGTGCCAGCAGCTTTGTGGGTTACAATCAGCCCCAGCATTTT. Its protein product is CASSFVGYNQPQHF.

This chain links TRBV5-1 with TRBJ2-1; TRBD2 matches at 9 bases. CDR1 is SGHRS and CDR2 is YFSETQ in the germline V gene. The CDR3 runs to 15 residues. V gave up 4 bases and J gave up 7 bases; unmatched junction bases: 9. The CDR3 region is CASSPTGSGGNEQFF. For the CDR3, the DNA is TGCGCCAGCAGCCCTACCGGGAGCGGGGGGAATGAGCAGTTCTTC. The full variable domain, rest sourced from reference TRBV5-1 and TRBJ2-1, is KAGVTQTPRYLIKTRGQQVTLSCSPISGHRSVSWYQQTPGQGLQFLFEYFSETQRNKGNFPGRFSGRQFSNSRSEMNVSTLELGDSALYLCASSPTGSGGNEQFFGPGTRLTVL.

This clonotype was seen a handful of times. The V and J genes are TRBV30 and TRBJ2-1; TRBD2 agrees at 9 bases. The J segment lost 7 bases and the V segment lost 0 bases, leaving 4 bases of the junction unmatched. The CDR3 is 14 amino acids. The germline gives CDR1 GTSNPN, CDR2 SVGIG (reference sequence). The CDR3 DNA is TGTGCCTGGAGTGTACTTAGCGGGAGTAATGAGCAGTTCTTC. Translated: CAWSVLSGSNEQFF.

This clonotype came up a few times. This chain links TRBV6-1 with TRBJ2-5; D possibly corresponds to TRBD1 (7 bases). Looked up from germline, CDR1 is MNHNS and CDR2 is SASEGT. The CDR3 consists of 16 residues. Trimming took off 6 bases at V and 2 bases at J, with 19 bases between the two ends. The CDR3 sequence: CASSPSGGTVQETQYF. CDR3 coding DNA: TGTGCCAGCAGCCCGTCCGGCGGGACAGTTCAAGAGACCCAGTACTTC.

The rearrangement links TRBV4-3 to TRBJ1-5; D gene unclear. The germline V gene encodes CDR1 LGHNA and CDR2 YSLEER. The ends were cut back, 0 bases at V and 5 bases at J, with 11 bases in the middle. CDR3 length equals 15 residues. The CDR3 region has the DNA TGCGCCAGCAGCCAAGATCGGAGGTTCGATCAGCCCCAGCATTTT. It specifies CASSQDRRFDQPQHF.

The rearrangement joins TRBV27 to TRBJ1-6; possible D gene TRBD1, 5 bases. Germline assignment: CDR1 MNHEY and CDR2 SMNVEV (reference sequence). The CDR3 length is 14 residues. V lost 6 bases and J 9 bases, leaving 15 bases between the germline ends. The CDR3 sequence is CASSLGGASSPLHF. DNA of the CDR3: TGTGCCAGCAGCCTCGGTGGGGCAAGTTCACCCCTCCACTTT.

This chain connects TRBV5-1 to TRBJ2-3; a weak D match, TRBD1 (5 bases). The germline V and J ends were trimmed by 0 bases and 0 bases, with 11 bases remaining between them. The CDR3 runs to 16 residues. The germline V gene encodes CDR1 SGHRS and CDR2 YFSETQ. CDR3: CASSLGTSTSTDTQYF. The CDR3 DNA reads TGCGCCAGCAGCTTGGGGACAAGCACTAGCACAGATACGCAGTATTTT.

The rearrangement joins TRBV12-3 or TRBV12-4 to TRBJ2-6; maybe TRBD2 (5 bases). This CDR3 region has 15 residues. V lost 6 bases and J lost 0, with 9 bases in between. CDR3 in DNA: TGTGCCAGCAGCCTTGGGAGCTCTGGGGCCAACGTCCTGACTTTC. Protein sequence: CASSLGSSGANVLTF.

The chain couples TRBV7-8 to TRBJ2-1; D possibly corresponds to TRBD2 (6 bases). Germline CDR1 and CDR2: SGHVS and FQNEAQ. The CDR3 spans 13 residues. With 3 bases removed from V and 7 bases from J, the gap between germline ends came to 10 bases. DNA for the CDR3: TGTGCCAGCAGCTTTTTCGGGAGAAATGAGCAGTTCTTC. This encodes CASSFFGRNEQFF.